Sequencing of this T cell receptor (beta chain) was carried out in a study of control samples from healthy donors and cancer patients. The data were produced by immunoSEQ multiplex PCR, yet TCRdb's version contains in-frame clones alone and is incomplete. The sample carries about 67,000 clones, about 87% recorded once. The CDR3 loop spans 16 amino acids. The V gene's germline CDR1 is SNHLY and CDR2 FYNNEI. The V segment lost 3 bases and the J segment 9 bases; nucleotides outside the gene matches: 11. The rearrangement uses TRBV2 and TRBJ1-6; the match to TRBD1 covers 7 bases. The clonotype originates from a woman in her 50s with head and neck cancer. The sample comprised PBMCs. DNA of the CDR3: TGTGCCAGCAGTGATCAGCCAGGGGGGTTTCGTTCACCCCTCCACTTT. It codes for CASSDQPGGFRSPLHF.